This TCR beta chain was obtained from a study of T cell changes during pregnancy in multiple sclerosis. Germline V gene sequence: CDR1 SGHTA, CDR2 FQGTGA. This CDR3 region has 13 residues. V dropped 1 base and J dropped 3 bases, with 6 bases sitting between them. Libraries were prepared by immunoSEQ multiplex PCR; TCRdb keeps only in-frame clonotypes and omits some of them. The sample yields some 70,000 clones, less than 90% seen once. V and J are TRBV7-3 and TRBJ1-1, with TRBD1 as a possible D gene (6 bases). The sequencing here drew on peripheral blood, taken before pregnancy. The source of this sequence is a female donor with multiple sclerosis, enrolled in a pregnancy study. CDR3 sequence: CASSLNRDTEAFF. CDR3 nucleotide sequence: TGTGCCAGCAGCTTAAACAGGGACACTGAAGCTTTCTTT.